One sample yielded the 11 T cell receptor beta chains listed below, sequenced in a study of blood T cell repertoires in COVID-19. Profiling relied on immunoSEQ multiplex PCR, and the TCRdb table lists in-frame clones only, not all of them. The sample lists about 240,000 clones, 75% to 85% occurring once. Material: peripheral blood. These receptors came from a woman over 75 with COVID-19, enrolled during active disease.

This clone was seen just once. CDR3 sequence: CASSRRDSSYNEQFF. CDR3 sequence (DNA): TGTGCCAGCTCTCGCCGGGACAGCTCCTACAATGAGCAGTTCTTC. This chain connects TRBV18 to TRBJ2-1, with 7 bases matching TRBD1. Per the germline V gene, CDR1 is KGHSH and CDR2 is LQKENI. Trimming removed 6 bases from V and 0 bases from J; junction bases left unmatched: 5. CDR3 length equals 15 residues.

This chain links TRBV18 with TRBJ2-5; TRBD2 aligns across 7 bases. The V gene's germline CDR1 is KGHSH and CDR2 LQKENI. V shed 0 bases and J 5 bases; nucleotides not matched to a gene: 6. CDR3 length: 15 residues. The CDR3 spells CASSPPEDGGETQYF. The DNA for the CDR3 is TGTGCCAGCTCACCACCCGAAGACGGGGGGGAGACCCAGTACTTC.

This chain joins TRBV7-3 and TRBJ2-3; 7 nucleotides match TRBD2. Germline values: CDR1 SGHTA, CDR2 FQGTGA. Germline trimming cut 3 bases from V and 2 bases from J; bases unmatched to any gene: 2. The CDR3 has 14 residues. CDR3 loop: CASSFSGATDTQYF. Here the CDR3 DNA reads TGTGCCAGCAGCTTCAGCGGGGCCACAGATACGCAGTATTTT.

V and J are TRBV19 and TRBJ1-2; a weak D match, TRBD1 (5 bases). This CDR3 is built from 16 residues. V was trimmed by 5 bases and J by 3 bases, leaving 19 bases between them. CDR1 and CDR2 from the germline V gene are LNHDA and SQIVND (reference sequence). Here the CDR3 reads CASSSSLAGLDYGYTF. In DNA, the CDR3 is TGTGCCAGTAGTTCCTCGTTAGCGGGGCTCGACTATGGCTACACCTTC.

V usage is TRBV19 and J usage is TRBJ2-7, with 9 bases fitting TRBD1. CDR1 is LNHDA and CDR2 is SQIVND in the germline V gene (reference sequence). The CDR3 extends over 14 amino acids. V was pared by 3 bases and J by 2 bases, with 2 bases of the junction left unmatched. The CDR3 DNA is TGTGCCAGTAGTATCCGGGACAGGGCCTACGAGCAGTACTTC. As protein: CASSIRDRAYEQYF.

This sequence joins TRBV6-4 and TRBJ1-5; 9 nucleotides match TRBD1. CDR3 length: 14 amino acids. From germline, CDR1 is MRHNA and CDR2 SNTAGT. With V trimmed by 4 bases and J by 6 bases, 4 bases remained unmatched. The CDR3 reads CASSVLGQGQPQHF. Here the CDR3 DNA reads TGTGCCAGCAGTGTGTTGGGACAGGGTCAGCCCCAGCATTTT.

The chain combines TRBV28 with TRBJ1-6, with a tentative D call TRBD1 (5 bases). With 6 bases removed from V and 8 bases from J, the gap between germline ends came to 11 bases. The CDR3 is 13 amino acids. CDR1 is MDHEN and CDR2 is SYDVKM in the germline V gene. The CDR3 loop is CASSSDSYSPLHF. CDR3 in DNA: TGTGCCAGCAGCTCAGACAGTTATTCACCCCTCCACTTT.

V gene TRBV7-2 combines with J gene TRBJ1-5, with D maybe TRBD1 (5 bases). Trimming stripped 3 bases from V and 9 bases from J, with 15 bases between. The CDR3 has 14 residues. Germline lookup yields CDR1 SGHTA and CDR2 FQGNSA. This CDR3 is CASSFMTGGGPQHF. CDR3 coding DNA: TGTGCCAGCAGCTTTATGACCGGGGGGGGGCCCCAGCATTTT.

The chain recombines TRBV7-2 with TRBJ1-4; D remains ambiguous. Per the germline V gene, CDR1 is SGHTA and CDR2 is FQGNSA. Trimming took 7 bases from V and 0 from J, leaving 9 bases between them. There are 14 residues in the CDR3. DNA for the CDR3: TGTGCCAGCAAGGCGGCATCAACTAATGAAAAACTGTTTTTT. Translating it yields CASKAASTNEKLFF. Filled out from reference TRBV7-2 and TRBJ1-4, the complete variable domain reads GAGVSQSPSNKVTEKGKDVELRCDPISGHTALYWYRQSLGQGLEFLIYFQGNSAPDKSGLPSDRFSAERTGGSVSTLTIQRTQQEDSAVYLCASKAASTNEKLFFGSGTQLSVL.

V is TRBV11-2 and J is TRBJ2-7, with 14 bases identical to TRBD2. The ends lost 6 bases at V and 6 bases at J; junction bases unmatched: 4. Per the germline V gene, CDR1 is SGHAT and CDR2 is FQNNGV. The CDR3 length is 14 residues. DNA of the CDR3: TGTGCCAGCAGGTTCGGACTAGCGGGAGGCGAGCAGTACTTC. Its translation: CASRFGLAGGEQYF. The entire variable domain, with the rest obtained from reference TRBV11-2 and TRBJ2-7, is as follows: EAGVAQSPRYKIIEKRQSVAFWCNPISGHATLYWYQQILGQGPKLLIQFQNNGVVDDSQLPKDRFSAERLKGVDSTLKIQPAKLEDSAVYLCASRFGLAGGEQYFGPGTRLTVT.

The rearrangement uses TRBV5-6 and TRBJ2-1; TRBD1 is a possible D gene (6 bases). Germline V gives CDR1 SGHDT, CDR2 YYEEEE. Trimming removed 1 base at V and 11 bases at J, with 10 bases between. The CDR3 sequence is 12 residues long. The CDR3 region is CASSLTGQKQFF. The CDR3 coding sequence is TGTGCCAGCAGCTTGACGGGACAAAAGCAGTTCTTC.